The 10 T cell receptor beta chains below all came from one sample that was sequenced in a study of T cells expressing NK-cell markers. Using the 5' RACE reads, TCRdb records one entry per CDR3 protein without DNA. The listing records 200,000 to 300,000 distinct CDR3 sequences. The material sequenced was blood T cells: a sorted CD56 or NKG2C T cell subset, CD4+ or CD8+ T cells, or bulk PBMC T cells (not recorded which). These receptor sequences come from a woman between 18 and 75 years old in good health.

The chain recombines TRBV25-1 with TRBJ2-7; TCRdb names TRBD2, which stays unverified in the absence of DNA. CDR1 is MGHDK, CDR2 SYGVNS, per germline. The CDR3 loop spans 13 amino acids. The CDR3 reads CASSAGGGGEQYF.

The chain uses TRBV27 and TRBJ2-1; as DNA is missing, the TRBD1 call by TCRdb cannot be tested. Germline lookup yields CDR1 MNHEY and CDR2 SMNVEV (reference sequence). CDR3 length: 13 residues. This chain's CDR3 is CASSLTPDRVAFF.

The chain combines TRBV20-1 with TRBJ2-7; TCRdb proposes TRBD2, but this gene call is untestable without DNA. The germline CDR1 and CDR2 sequences are DFQATT and SNEGSKA (reference sequence). The CDR3 is 12 residues long. The CDR3 is CSAKGLAYEQYF.

This chain connects TRBV12-3 or TRBV12-4 to TRBJ2-7; checking the TCRdb D call of TRBD2 is not possible without DNA. This CDR3 contains 15 residues. The CDR3 is CASSPGTSGRNEQYF.

The rearrangement uses TRBV24-1 and TRBJ1-2; TCRdb's D call, TRBD1, is unchecked because there is no DNA. The CDR3 sequence is 13 residues long. CDR1 is KGHDR, CDR2 SFDVKD, per germline. The CDR3: CATSPGTNYGYTF.

The chain couples TRBV19 to TRBJ2-7. The V gene's germline CDR1 is LNHDA and CDR2 SQIVND (reference sequence). The CDR3 totals 15 residues. The CDR3 reads CASSIGEHFGYEQYF.

V is TRBV11-2 and J is TRBJ1-1. Germline CDR1 SGHAT, CDR2 FQNNGV. The CDR3 length is 11 residues. The CDR3 sequence is CASSLKTEAFF.

This chain joins TRBV5-1 and TRBJ2-7; no DNA is available, so the TRBD1 call from TCRdb remains unchecked. This CDR3 has 16 residues. From germline, CDR1 is SGHRS and CDR2 YFSETQ. CDR3 amino acids: CASSATGIPGLYEQYF.

V usage is TRBV27 and J usage is TRBJ1-2; checking the TCRdb D call of TRBD1 is not possible without DNA. This CDR3 comprises 13 residues. The germline CDR1 and CDR2 sequences are MNHEY and SMNVEV (reference sequence). CDR3 residues: CASRSGQGAGYTF.

The CDR3 loop reads CASSHLTGARTYEQYF. The rearrangement links TRBV23-1 to TRBJ2-7; absent DNA, TCRdb's TRBD1 call cannot be checked. TRBV23-1 is known as an ORF, though its function is uncertain. This CDR3 spans 16 amino acids.